This T cell receptor (beta chain) was observed in a study of early stage breast cancer tumors. At the level of the study: ER+/PR+/HER2- status applied to about 70% of the 16 invasive breast tumors. Study observations and caveats: Comparing each tissue with blood distinguished tumor from normal in 14 of 16 patients. Unsorted bulk genomic DNA sequencing lacked pairing and functional marker data.

In regard to this clone: Its target is unknown.

V lost 1 base and J 6 bases, leaving 13 bases between the germline ends. The germline V gene has CDR1 SGHAT and CDR2 FQNNGV. The CDR3 consists of 15 residues. The assay was immunoSEQ multiplex PCR, and TCRdb's table has in-frame clones only and misses some. The repertoire holds some 47,000 clones, with roughly 84% as singletons. The chain employs TRBV11-2 and TRBJ2-1, with D hard to call. The receptor was derived from a person aged 50 to 59 with breast cancer. Material for sequencing was blood. In nucleotides, the CDR3 is TGTGCCAGCAGCTTAGCGTGGGGATTGGGCAATGAGCAGTTCTTC. This translates into CASSLAWGLGNEQFF.